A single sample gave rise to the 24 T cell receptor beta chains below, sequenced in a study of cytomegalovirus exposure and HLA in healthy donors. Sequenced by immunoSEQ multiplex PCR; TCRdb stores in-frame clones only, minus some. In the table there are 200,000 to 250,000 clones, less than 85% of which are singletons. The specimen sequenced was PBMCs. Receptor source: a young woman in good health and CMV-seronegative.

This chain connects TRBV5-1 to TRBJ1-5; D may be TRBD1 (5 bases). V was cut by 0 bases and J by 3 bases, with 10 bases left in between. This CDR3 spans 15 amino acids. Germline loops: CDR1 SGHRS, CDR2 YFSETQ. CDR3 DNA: TGCGCCAGCAGCTTGGAGGGCAGGGCCAATCAGCCCCAGCATTTT. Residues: CASSLEGRANQPQHF. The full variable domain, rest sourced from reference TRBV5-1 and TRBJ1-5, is KAGVTQTPRYLIKTRGQQVTLSCSPISGHRSVSWYQQTPGQGLQFLFEYFSETQRNKGNFPGRFSGRQFSNSRSEMNVSTLELGDSALYLCASSLEGRANQPQHFGDGTRLSIL.

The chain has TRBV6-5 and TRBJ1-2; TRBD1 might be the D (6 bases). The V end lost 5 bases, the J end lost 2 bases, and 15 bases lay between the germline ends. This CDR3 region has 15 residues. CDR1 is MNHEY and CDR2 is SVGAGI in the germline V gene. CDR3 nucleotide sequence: TGTGCCAGCAGTCAGGACAGTAACTTGAACTATGGCTACACCTTC. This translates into CASSQDSNLNYGYTF.

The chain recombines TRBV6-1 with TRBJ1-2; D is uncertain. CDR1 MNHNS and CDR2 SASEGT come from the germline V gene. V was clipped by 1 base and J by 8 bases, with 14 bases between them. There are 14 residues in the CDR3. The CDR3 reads CASSEEMEAWGYTF. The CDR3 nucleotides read TGTGCCAGCAGTGAAGAAATGGAAGCTTGGGGCTACACCTTC.

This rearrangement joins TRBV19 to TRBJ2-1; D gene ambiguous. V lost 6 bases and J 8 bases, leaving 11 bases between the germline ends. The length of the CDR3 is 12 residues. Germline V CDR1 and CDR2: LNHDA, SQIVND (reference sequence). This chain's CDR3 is CASSPRPHEQFF. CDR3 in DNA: TGTGCCAGTAGCCCAAGGCCCCATGAGCAGTTCTTC.

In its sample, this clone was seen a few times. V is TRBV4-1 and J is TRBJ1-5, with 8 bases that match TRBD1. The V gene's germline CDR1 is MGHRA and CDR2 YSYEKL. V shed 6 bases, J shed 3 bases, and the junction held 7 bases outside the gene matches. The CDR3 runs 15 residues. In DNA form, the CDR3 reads TGCGCCAGCAGTCGAGGACAGGGCCTCAATCAGCCCCAGCATTTT. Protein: CASSRGQGLNQPQHF.

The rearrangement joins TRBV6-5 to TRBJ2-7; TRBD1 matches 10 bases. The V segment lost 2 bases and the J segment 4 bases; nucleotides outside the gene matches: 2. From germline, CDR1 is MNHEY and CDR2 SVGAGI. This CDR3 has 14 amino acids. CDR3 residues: CASSYGTGEYEQYF. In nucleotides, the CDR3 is TGTGCCAGCAGTTACGGGACAGGGGAATACGAGCAGTACTTC.

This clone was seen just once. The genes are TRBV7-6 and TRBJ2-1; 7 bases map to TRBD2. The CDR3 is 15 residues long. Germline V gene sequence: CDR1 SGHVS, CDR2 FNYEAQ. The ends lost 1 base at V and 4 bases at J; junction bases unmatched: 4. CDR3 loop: CASSLGLAVYNEQFF. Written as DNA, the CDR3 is TGTGCCAGCAGCTTAGGTCTAGCGGTGTACAATGAGCAGTTCTTC.

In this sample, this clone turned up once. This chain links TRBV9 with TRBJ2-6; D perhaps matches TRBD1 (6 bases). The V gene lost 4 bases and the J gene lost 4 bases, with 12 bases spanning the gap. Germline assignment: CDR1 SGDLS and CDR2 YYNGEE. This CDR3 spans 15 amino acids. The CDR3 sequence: CASSSTGSGANVLTF. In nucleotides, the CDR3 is TGTGCCAGCAGCTCAACAGGGTCAGGGGCCAACGTCCTGACTTTC.

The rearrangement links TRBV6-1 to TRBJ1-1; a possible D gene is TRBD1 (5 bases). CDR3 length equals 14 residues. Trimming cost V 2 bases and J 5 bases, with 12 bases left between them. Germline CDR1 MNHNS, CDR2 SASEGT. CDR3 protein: CASSEPYRGTEAFF. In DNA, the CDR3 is TGTGCCAGCAGTGAACCCTATCGGGGGACTGAAGCTTTCTTT.

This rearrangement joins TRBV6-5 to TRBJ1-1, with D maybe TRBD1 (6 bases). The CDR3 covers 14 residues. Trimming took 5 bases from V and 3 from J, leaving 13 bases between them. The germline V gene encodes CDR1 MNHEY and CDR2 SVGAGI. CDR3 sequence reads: CASSPPGDYTEAFF. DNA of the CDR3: TGTGCCAGCAGTCCTCCAGGGGACTACACTGAAGCTTTCTTT.

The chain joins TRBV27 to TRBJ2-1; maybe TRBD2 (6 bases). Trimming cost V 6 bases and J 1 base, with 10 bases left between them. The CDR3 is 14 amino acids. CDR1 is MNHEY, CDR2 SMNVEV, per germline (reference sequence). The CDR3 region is CASSRDSSYNEQFF. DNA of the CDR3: TGTGCCAGCAGCCGGGACTCTTCCTACAATGAGCAGTTCTTC.

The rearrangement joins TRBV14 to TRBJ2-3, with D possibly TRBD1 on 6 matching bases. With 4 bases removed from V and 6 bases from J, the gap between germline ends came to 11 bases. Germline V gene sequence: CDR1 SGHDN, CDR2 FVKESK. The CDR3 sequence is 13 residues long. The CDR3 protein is CASSPGQTDTQYF. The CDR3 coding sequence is TGTGCCAGCAGCCCCGGACAGACGGATACGCAGTATTTT.

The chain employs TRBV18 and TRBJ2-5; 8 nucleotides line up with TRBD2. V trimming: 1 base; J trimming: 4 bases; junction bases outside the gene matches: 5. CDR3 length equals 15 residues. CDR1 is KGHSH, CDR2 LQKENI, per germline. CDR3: CASSPRDSGTETQYF. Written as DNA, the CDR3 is TGTGCCAGCTCACCACGAGATAGCGGGACAGAGACCCAGTACTTC. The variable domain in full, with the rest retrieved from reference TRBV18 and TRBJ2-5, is NAGVMQNPRHLVRRRGQEARLRCSPMKGHSHVYWYRQLPEEGLKFMVYLQKENIIDESGMPKERFSAEFPKEGPSILRIQQVVRGDSAAYFCASSPRDSGTETQYFGPGTRLLVL.

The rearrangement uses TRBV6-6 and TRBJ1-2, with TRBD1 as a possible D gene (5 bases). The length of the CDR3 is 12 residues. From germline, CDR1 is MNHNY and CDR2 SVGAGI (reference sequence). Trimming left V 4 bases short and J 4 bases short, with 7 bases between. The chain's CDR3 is CASSLDSYGYTF. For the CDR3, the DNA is TGTGCCAGCAGTTTAGACAGCTATGGCTACACCTTC.

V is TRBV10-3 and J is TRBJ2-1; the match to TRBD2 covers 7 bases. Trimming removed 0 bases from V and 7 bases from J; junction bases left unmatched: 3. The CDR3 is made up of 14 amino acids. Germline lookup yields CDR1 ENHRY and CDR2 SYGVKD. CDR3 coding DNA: TGTGCCATCAGTGAGTCGGGAGGGGTAAATGAGCAGTTCTTC. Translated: CAISESGGVNEQFF.

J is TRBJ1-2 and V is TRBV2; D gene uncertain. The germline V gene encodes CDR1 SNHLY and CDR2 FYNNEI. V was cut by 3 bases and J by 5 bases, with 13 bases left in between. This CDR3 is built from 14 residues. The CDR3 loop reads CASSDPGFGYGYTF. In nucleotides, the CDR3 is TGTGCCAGCAGTGACCCCGGGTTTGGGTATGGCTACACCTTC.

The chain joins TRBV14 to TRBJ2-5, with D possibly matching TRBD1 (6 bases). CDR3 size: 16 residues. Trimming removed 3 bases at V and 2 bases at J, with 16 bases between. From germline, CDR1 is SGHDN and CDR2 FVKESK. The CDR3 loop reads CASSHLSRGPQETQYF. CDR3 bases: TGTGCCAGCAGCCATCTTAGCAGGGGCCCACAAGAGACCCAGTACTTC.

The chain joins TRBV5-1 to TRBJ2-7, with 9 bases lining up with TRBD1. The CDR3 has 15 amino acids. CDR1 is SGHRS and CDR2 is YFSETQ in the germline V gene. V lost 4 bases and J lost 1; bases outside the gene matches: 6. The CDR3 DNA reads TGCGCCAGCAGCCCCGGGGGGACAGGGTCCTACGAGCAGTACTTC. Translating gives CASSPGGTGSYEQYF.

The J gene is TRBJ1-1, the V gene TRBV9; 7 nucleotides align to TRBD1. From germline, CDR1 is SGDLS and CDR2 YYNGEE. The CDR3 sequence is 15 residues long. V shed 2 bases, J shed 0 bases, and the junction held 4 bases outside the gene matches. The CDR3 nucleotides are TGTGCCAGCAGCGTTGGACAGGCGCTGAACACTGAAGCTTTCTTT. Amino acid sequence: CASSVGQALNTEAFF.

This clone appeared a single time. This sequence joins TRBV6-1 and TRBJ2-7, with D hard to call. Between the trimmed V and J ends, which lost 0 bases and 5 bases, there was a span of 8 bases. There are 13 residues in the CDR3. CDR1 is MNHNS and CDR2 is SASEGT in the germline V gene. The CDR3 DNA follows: TGTGCCAGCAGTGAAGCAGGTTACCACGAGCAGTACTTC. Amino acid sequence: CASSEAGYHEQYF.

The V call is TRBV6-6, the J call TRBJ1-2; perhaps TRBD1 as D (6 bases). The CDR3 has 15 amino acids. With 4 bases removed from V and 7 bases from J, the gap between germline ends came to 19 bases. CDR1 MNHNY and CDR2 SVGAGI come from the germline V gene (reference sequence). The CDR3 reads CASSSLTGPRGGYTF. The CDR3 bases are TGTGCCAGCAGTTCCCTGACAGGCCCCCGGGGTGGCTACACCTTC.

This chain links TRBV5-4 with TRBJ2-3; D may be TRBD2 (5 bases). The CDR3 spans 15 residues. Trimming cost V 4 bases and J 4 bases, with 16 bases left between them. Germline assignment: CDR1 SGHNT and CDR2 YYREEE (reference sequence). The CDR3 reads CASSGGSSRADTQYF. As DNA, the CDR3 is TGTGCCAGCAGCGGCGGGTCTTCGAGGGCAGATACGCAGTATTTT.

In DNA form, the CDR3 reads TGCGCCAGCAGCTTGGAGGCGAGCGCTAATGAAAAACTGTTTTTT. Translation: CASSLEASANEKLFF. The chain carries TRBV5-1 and TRBJ1-4; D uncertain. CDR3 length: 15 residues. CDR1 and CDR2 (germline): SGHRS, YFSETQ. V was cut by 0 bases and J by 3 bases, with 9 bases left in between.

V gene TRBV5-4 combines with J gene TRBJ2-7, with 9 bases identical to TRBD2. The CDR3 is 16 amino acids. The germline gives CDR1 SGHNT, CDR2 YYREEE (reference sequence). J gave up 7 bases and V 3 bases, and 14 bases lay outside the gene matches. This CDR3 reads CASSSDLAGLLEEQYF. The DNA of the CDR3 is TGTGCCAGCAGCTCAGACCTAGCGGGGCTCCTTGAGGAGCAGTACTTC.